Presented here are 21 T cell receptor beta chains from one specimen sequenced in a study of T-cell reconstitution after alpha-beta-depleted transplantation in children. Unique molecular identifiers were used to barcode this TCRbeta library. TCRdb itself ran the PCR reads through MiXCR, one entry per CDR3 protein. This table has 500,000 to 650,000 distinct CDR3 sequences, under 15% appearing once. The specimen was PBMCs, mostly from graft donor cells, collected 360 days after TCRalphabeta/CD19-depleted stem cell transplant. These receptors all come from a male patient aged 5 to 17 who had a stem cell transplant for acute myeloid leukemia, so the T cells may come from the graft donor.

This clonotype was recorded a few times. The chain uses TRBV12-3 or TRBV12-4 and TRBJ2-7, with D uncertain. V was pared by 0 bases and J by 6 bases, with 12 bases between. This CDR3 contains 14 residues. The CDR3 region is CASSLALSVTEQYF. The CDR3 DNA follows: TGTGCCAGCAGTTTAGCCTTATCCGTAACCGAGCAGTACTTC.

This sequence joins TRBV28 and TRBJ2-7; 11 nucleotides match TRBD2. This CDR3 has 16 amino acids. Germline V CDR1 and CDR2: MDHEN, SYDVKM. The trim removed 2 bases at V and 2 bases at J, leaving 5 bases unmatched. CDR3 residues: CASSLQGTSGPYEQYF. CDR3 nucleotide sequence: TGTGCCAGCAGTTTACAAGGGACTAGCGGACCCTACGAGCAGTACTTC. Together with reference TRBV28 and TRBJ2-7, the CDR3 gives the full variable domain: DVKVTQSSRYLVKRTGEKVFLECVQDMDHENMFWYRQDPGLGLRLIYFSYDVKMKEKGDIPEGYSVSREKKERFSLILESASTNQTSMYLCASSLQGTSGPYEQYFGPGTRLTVT.

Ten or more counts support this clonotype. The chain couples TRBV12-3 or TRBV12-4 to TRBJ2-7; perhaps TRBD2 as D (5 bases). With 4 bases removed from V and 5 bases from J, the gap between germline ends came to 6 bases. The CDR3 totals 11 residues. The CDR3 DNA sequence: TGTGCCAGCAGTTGGGGAGACGAGCAGTACTTC. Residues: CASSWGDEQYF.

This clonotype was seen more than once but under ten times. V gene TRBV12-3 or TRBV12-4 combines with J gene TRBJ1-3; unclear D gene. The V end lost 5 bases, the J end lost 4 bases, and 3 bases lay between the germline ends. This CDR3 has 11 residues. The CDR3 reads CASSGGNTIYF. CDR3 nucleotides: TGTGCCAGCAGTGGGGGAAACACCATATATTTT.

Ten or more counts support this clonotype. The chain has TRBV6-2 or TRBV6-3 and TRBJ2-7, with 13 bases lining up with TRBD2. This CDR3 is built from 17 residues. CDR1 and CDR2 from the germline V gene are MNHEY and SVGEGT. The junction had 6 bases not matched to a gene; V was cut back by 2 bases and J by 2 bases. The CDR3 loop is CASSYHPTSGRTYEQYF. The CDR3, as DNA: TGTGCCAGCAGTTACCACCCGACTAGCGGGAGGACCTACGAGCAGTACTTC.

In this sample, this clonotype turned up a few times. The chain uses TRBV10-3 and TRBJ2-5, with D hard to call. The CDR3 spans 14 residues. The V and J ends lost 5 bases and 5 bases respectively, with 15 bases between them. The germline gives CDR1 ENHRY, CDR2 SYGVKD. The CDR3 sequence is CAISNPVVGETQYF. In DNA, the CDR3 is TGTGCCATCAGTAATCCAGTTGTCGGGGAGACCCAGTACTTC.

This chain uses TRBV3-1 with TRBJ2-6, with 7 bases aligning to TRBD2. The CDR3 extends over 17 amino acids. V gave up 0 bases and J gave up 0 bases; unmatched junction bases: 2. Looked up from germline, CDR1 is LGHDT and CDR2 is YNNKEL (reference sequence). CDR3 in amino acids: CASSQEGGSSGANVLTF. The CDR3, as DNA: TGTGCCAGCAGCCAAGAGGGGGGGTCCTCTGGGGCCAACGTCCTGACTTTC.

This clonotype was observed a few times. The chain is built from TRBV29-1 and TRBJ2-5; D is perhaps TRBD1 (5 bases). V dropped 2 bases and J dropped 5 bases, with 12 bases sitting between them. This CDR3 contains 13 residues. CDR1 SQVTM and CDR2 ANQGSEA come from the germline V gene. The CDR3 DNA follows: TGCAGCGTTGAATTGGGCAGGGTTGAGACCCAGTACTTC. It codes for CSVELGRVETQYF.

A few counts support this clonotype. DNA of the CDR3: TGTGCCAGCAGCCCCGCGGGGATCCGGCAGCCCCAGCATTTT. Protein product: CASSPAGIRQPQHF. This chain connects TRBV11-2 to TRBJ1-5; D unresolved. The CDR3 runs to 14 residues. Germline-derived CDR1 and CDR2 are SGHAT and FQNNGV. Trimming cost V 5 bases and J 7 bases, with 15 bases left between them.

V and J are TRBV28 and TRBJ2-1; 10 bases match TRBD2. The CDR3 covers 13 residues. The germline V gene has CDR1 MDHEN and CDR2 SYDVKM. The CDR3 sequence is CALSSGRWNEQFF. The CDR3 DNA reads TGTGCGCTTTCTAGCGGGAGATGGAATGAGCAGTTCTTC.

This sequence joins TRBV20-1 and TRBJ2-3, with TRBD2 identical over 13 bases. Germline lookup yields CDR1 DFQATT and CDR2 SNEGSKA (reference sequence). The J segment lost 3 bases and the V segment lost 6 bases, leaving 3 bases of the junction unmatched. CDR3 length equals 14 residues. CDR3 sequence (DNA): TGCAGTGCCCGGACTAGCGGGAGAACAGATACGCAGTATTTT. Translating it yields CSARTSGRTDTQYF.

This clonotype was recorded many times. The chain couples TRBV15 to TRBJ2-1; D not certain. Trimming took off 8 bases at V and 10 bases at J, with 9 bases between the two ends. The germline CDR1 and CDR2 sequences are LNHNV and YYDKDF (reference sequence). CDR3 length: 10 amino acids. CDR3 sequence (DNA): TGTGCCACCGGTTTAGGGGAGCAGTTCTTC. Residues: CATGLGEQFF.

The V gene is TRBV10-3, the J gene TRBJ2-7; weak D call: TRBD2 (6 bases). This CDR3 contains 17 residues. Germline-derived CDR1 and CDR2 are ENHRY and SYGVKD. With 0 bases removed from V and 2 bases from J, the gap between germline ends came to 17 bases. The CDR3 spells CAISESPMLALAYEQYF. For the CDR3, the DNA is TGTGCCATCAGTGAGTCGCCTATGCTAGCGTTAGCCTACGAGCAGTACTTC.

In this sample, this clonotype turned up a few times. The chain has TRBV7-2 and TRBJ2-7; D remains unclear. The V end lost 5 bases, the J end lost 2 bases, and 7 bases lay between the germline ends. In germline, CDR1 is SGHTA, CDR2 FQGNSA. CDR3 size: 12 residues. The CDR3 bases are TGTGCCAGCAGCGTAGGGACCTACGAGCAGTACTTC. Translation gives CASSVGTYEQYF.

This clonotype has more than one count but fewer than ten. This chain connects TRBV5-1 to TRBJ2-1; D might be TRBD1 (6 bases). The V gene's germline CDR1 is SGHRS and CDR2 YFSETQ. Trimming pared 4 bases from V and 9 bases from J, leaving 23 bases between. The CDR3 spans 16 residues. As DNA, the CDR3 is TGCGCCAGCAGCCTGGGTGGGGGCGTCACATCGGGTGAGCAGTTCTTC. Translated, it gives CASSLGGGVTSGEQFF. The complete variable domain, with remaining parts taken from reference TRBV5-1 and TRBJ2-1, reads KAGVTQTPRYLIKTRGQQVTLSCSPISGHRSVSWYQQTPGQGLQFLFEYFSETQRNKGNFPGRFSGRQFSNSRSEMNVSTLELGDSALYLCASSLGGGVTSGEQFFGPGTRLTVL.

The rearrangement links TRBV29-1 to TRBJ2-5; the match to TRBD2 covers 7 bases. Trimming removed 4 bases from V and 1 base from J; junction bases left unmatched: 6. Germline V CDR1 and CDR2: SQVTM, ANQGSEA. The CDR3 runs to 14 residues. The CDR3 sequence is CSVAASGGQETQYF. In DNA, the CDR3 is TGCAGCGTTGCCGCCTCGGGGGGCCAAGAGACCCAGTACTTC.

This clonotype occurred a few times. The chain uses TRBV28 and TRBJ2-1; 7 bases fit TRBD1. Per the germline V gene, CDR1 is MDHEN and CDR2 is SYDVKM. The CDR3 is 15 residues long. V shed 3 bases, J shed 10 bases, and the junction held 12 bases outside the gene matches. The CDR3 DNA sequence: TGTGCCAGCAGTTTCCGACAGGGCAGGCGATACGAGCAGTTCTTC. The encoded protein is CASSFRQGRRYEQFF.

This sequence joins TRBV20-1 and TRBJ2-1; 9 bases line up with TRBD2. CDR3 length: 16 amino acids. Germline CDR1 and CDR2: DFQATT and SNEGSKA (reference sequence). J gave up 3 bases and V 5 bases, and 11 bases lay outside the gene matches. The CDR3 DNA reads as TGCAGTGCTCCCCATCTTAGCGGGAGCCTCTACAATGAGCAGTTCTTC. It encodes CSAPHLSGSLYNEQFF.

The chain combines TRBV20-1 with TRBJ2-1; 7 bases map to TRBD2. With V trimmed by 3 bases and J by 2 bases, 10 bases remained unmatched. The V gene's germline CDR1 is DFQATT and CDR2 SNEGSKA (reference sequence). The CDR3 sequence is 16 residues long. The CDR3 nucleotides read TGCAGTGCTAGTCTAGCGGCCCGACGGACCTACAATGAGCAGTTCTTC. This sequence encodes CSASLAARRTYNEQFF.

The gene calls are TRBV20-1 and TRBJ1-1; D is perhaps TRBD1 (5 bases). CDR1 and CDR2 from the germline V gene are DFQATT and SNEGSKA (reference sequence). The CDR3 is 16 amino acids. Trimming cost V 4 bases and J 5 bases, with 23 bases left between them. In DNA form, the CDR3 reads TGCAGTGCTACAAGCCCACTACTCAGGGTAGGGACTGAAGCTTTCTTT. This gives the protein CSATSPLLRVGTEAFF.

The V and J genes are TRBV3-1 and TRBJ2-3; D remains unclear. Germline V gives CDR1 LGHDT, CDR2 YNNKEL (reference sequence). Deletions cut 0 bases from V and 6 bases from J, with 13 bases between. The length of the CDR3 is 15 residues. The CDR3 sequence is CASSQDPSAADTQYF. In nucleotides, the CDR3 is TGTGCCAGCAGCCAAGATCCGTCGGCGGCTGATACGCAGTATTTT.